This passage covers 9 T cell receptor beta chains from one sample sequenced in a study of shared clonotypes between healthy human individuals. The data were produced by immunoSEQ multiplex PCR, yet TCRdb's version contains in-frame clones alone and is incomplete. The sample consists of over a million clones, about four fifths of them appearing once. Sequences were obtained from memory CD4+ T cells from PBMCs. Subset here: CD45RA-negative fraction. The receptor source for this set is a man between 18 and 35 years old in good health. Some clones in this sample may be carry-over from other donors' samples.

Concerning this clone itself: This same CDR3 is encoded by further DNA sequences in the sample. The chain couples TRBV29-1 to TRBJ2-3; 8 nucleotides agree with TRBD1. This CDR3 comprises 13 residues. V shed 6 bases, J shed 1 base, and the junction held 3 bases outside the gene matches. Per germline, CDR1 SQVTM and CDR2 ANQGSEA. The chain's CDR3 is CSVEDRGTDTQYF. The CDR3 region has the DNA TGCAGCGTGGAGGACAGGGGCACAGATACGCAGTATTTT.

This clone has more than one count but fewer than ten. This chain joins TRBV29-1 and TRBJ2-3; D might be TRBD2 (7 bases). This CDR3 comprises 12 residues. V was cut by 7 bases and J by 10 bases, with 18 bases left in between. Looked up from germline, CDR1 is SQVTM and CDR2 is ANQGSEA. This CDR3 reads CSDGERGRAQYF. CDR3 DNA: TGCAGCGACGGAGAGAGGGGGAGGGCGCAGTATTTT.

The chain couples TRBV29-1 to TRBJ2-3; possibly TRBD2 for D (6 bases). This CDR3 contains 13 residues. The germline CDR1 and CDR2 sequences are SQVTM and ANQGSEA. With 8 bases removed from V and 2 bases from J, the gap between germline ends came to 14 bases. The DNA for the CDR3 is TGCAGCAGTAGCGGCCCAATCACAGATACGCAGTATTTT. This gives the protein CSSSGPITDTQYF.

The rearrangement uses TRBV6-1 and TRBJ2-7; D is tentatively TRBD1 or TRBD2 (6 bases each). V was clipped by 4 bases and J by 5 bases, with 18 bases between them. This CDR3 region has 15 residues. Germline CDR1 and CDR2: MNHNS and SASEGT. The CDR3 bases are TGTGCCAGCAGTGGAGTTAGGGGGGTGACGGACGAGCAGTACTTC. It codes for CASSGVRGVTDEQYF.

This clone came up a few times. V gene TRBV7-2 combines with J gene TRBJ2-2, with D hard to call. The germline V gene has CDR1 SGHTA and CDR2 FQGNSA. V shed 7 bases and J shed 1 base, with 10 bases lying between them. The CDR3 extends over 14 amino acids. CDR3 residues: CASNTDRNTGELFF. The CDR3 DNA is TGTGCCAGCAACACGGACCGGAACACCGGGGAGCTGTTTTTT. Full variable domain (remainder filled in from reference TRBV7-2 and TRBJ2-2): GAGVSQSPSNKVTEKGKDVELRCDPISGHTALYWYRQSLGQGLEFLIYFQGNSAPDKSGLPSDRFSAERTGGSVSTLTIQRTQQEDSAVYLCASNTDRNTGELFFGEGSRLTVL.

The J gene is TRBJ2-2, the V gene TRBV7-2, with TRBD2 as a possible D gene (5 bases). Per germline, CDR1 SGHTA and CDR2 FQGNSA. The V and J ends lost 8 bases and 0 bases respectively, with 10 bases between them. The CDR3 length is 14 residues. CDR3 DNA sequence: TGTGCCAGCCTGGAGGTCCCGAACACCGGGGAGCTGTTTTTT. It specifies CASLEVPNTGELFF.

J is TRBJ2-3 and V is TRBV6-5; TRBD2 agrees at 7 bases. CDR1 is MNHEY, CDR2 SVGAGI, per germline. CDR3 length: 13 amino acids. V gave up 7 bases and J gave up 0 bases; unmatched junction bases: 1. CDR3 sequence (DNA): TGTGCCAGCAATAGCGGGAGCACAGATACGCAGTATTTT. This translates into CASNSGSTDTQYF.

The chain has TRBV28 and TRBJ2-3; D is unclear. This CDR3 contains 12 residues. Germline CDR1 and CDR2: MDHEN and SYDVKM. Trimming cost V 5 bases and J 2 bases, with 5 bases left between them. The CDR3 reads CASSQYTDTQYF. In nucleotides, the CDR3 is TGTGCCAGCAGTCAATACACAGATACGCAGTATTTT.

The CDR3 spells CASSLGGGAGNTIYF. In DNA, the CDR3 is TGCGCCAGCAGCTTGGGAGGAGGGGCTGGAAACACCATATATTTT. The V and J genes are TRBV5-1 and TRBJ1-3; D might be TRBD1 (5 bases). Trimming took 0 bases from V and 2 from J, leaving 9 bases between them. The CDR3 spans 15 residues. Germline CDR1 reads SGHRS; CDR2 reads YFSETQ.